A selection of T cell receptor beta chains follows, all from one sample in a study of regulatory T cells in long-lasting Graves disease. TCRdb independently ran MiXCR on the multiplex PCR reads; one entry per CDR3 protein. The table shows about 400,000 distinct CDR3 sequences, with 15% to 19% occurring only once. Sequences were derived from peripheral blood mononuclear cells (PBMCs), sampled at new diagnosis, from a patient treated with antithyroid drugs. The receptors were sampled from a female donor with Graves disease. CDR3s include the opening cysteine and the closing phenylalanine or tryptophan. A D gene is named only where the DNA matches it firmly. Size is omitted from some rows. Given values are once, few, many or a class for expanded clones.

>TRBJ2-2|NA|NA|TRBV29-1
CSVVLISRLGLFF
TGCAGCGTTGTACTCATCTCTCGCCTTGGGCTGTTTTTT
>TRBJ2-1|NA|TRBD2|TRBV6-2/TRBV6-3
CASSYLAGPFYNEQFF
TGTGCCAGCAGTTACCTAGCGGGTCCCTTCTACAATGAGCAGTTCTTC
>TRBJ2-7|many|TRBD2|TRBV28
CASTAPSSGSYEQYF
TGTGCCAGCACCGCTCCGTCTAGCGGCTCCTACGAGCAGTACTTC
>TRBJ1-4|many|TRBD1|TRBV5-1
CASRLGTGNEKLFF
TGCGCCAGCAGATTAGGGACAGGGAATGAAAAACTGTTTTTT
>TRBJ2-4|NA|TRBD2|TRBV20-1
CSARETSGSGSKNIQYF
TGCAGTGCTAGAGAGACTAGCGGGAGTGGGTCCAAAAACATTCAGTACTTC
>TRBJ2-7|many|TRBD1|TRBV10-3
CAISDLDRVGSYEQYF
TGTGCCATCAGTGACCTCGACAGGGTCGGCTCCTACGAGCAGTACTTC
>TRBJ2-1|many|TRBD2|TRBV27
CAIWSGAFDEQFF
TGTGCCATCTGGAGCGGGGCTTTCGATGAGCAGTTCTTC
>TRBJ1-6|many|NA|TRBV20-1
CSVHSSYNSPLHF
TGCAGTGTGCACAGCTCCTATAATTCACCCCTCCACTTT
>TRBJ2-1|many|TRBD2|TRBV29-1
CSVPPIWTSGNYLSYNEQFF
TGCAGCGTTCCCCCTATTTGGACTAGCGGGAATTACCTCTCCTACAATGAGCAGTTCTTC
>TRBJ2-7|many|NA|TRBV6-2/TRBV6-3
CASSYSWEQYF
TGTGCCAGCAGTTACTCTTGGGAGCAGTACTTC
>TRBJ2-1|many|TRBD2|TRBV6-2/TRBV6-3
CASSFGGSGRNEQFF
TGTGCCAGCAGTTTTGGGGGTAGCGGGCGAAATGAGCAGTTCTTC
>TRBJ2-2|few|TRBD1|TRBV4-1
CASSQAGTGATGELFF
TGCGCCAGCAGCCAAGCCGGGACAGGGGCAACCGGGGAGCTGTTTTTT
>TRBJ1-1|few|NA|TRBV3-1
CASSQDWSRNTEAFF
TGTGCCAGCAGCCAAGATTGGTCCAGGAACACTGAAGCTTTCTTT
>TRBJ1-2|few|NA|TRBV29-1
CSVEGQAYGYTF
TGCAGCGTTGAAGGGCAGGCCTACGGCTACACCTTC
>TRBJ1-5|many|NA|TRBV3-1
CASSQDIYSNQPQHF
TGTGCCAGCAGCCAGGACATATATAGCAATCAGCCCCAGCATTTT
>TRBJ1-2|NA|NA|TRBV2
CASSPEESNGYTF
TGTGCCAGCAGTCCAGAGGAATCCAATGGCTACACCTTC
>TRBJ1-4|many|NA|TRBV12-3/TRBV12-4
CASSFSGLSEKLFF
TGTGCCAGCAGTTTTTCCGGACTCTCAGAAAAACTGTTTTTT
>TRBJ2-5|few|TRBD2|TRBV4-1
CASSPKGTTTEETQYF
TGCGCCAGCAGCCCGAAAGGGACTACCACCGAAGAGACCCAGTACTTC
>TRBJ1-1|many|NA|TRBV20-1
CSAPDTRPMNTEAFF
TGCAGTGCCCCAGACACCCGCCCCATGAACACTGAAGCTTTCTTT
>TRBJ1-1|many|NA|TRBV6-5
CASSYSGGAMNTEAFF
TGTGCCAGCAGTTACTCTGGGGGCGCAATGAACACTGAAGCTTTCTTT
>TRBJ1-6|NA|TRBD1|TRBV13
CASSLGGSPRSPLHF
TGTGCCAGCAGCCTAGGGGGCAGCCCCCGGTCACCCCTCCACTTT
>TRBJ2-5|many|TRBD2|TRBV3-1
CASSQDVAGGLETQYF
TGTGCCAGCAGCCAAGATGTCGCGGGGGGGCTGGAGACCCAGTACTTC
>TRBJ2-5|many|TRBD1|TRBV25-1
CASSETGTGSRETQYF
TGTGCCAGCAGTGAAACCGGGACAGGGAGTCGAGAGACCCAGTACTTC
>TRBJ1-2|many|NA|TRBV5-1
CASSLLGYYGYTF
TGCGCCAGCAGCTTGTTGGGGTACTATGGCTACACCTTC
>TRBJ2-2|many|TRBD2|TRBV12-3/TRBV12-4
CASSQTSGRAKTGELFF
TGTGCCAGCAGCCAGACTAGCGGGAGGGCGAAGACCGGGGAGCTGTTTTTT
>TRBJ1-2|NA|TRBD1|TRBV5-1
CASAERGLGYTF
TGCGCCAGCGCTGAGAGGGGGCTTGGCTACACCTTC
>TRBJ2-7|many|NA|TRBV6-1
CASTDGGGRRLEQYF
TGTGCCAGCACCGACGGGGGCGGGAGAAGGCTCGAGCAGTACTTC
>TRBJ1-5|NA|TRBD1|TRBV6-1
CASSETQGDNQPQHF
TGTGCCAGCAGTGAAACTCAGGGGGATAATCAGCCCCAGCATTTT
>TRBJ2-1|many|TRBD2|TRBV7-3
CASSFISGAYNEQFF
TGTGCCAGCAGCTTTATTAGCGGGGCCTACAATGAGCAGTTCTTC
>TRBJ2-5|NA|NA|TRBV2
CASSVLGPETQYF
TGTGCCAGCAGTGTGTTGGGCCCAGAGACCCAGTACTTC
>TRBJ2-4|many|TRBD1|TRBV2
CASSEERTGAKNIQYF
TGTGCCAGCAGTGAAGAACGGACAGGAGCCAAAAACATTCAGTACTTC
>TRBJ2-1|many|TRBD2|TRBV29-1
CSVKRAGGGNEQFF
TGCAGCGTCAAAAGGGCGGGAGGGGGTAATGAGCAGTTCTTC
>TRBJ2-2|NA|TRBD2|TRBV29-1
CSVEVGAGGNTGELFF
TGCAGCGTTGAGGTGGGAGCGGGAGGGAACACCGGGGAGCTGTTTTTT
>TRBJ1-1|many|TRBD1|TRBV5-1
CASSLVRDSPLTAFF
TGCGCCAGCAGCTTGGTCCGGGACAGCCCTCTGACAGCTTTCTTT
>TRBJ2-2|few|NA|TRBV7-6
CASSFDPRGSGELFF
TGTGCCAGCAGCTTCGACCCGAGGGGGTCCGGGGAGCTGTTTTTT
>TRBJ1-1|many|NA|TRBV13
CASSPRVNTEAFF
TGTGCCAGCAGCCCTAGAGTCAACACTGAAGCTTTCTTT
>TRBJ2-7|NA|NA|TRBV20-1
CSARNQGYEQYF
TGCAGTGCTAGAAATCAAGGGTACGAGCAGTACTTC
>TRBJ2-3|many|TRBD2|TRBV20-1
CSASLEAGGADTQYF
TGCAGTGCTAGCCTGGAAGCGGGGGGCGCAGATACGCAGTATTTT